A single sample is the source of the 8 T cell receptor beta chains below, sequenced in a study of beta chain features in type 1 diabetes. All of the isolated RNA was reverse transcribed, so expressed TCRB transcripts were sequenced. The data were produced by immunoSEQ multiplex PCR, yet TCRdb's version contains in-frame clones alone and is incomplete. The data hold hundreds of thousands of clones, with 30% observed a single time. The sample consisted of naive CD4+ T cells from blood. These receptor sequences come from a man aged 18-30 years in good health.

A few counts support this clone. This chain connects TRBV9 to TRBJ2-7, with TRBD1 matching over 11 bases. The germline V gene has CDR1 SGDLS and CDR2 YYNGEE. The length of the CDR3 is 15 residues. V lost 4 bases, J lost 1 base, and 4 bases stayed unmatched. The CDR3 sequence: CASSTRDRGSYEQYF. CDR3 nucleotide sequence: TGTGCCAGCAGCACCCGGGACAGGGGGTCCTACGAGCAGTACTTC.

This chain links TRBV4-1 with TRBJ2-7; a weak D match, TRBD1 (6 bases). V shed 4 bases and J shed 0 bases, with 10 bases lying between them. Germline V gene lookup returns CDR1 MGHRA and CDR2 YSYEKL. The CDR3 has 14 amino acids. CDR3 sequence reads: CASSLGQFSYEQYF. CDR3 DNA sequence: TGCGCCAGCAGCCTAGGACAGTTCTCCTACGAGCAGTACTTC.

In its sample, this clone was seen a few times. This sequence joins TRBV28 and TRBJ2-1; tentatively, D is TRBD2 (6 bases). The CDR3 is 16 residues long. The germline V gene has CDR1 MDHEN and CDR2 SYDVKM. Trimming pared 7 bases from V and 0 bases from J, leaving 16 bases between. CDR3 nucleotide sequence: TGTGCCAGCACCGTCCTAGCGACGAGCTCCTACAATGAGCAGTTCTTC. Translation: CASTVLATSSYNEQFF. Based on the CDR3 plus reference TRBV28 and TRBJ2-1, the full variable domain is DVKVTQSSRYLVKRTGEKVFLECVQDMDHENMFWYRQDPGLGLRLIYFSYDVKMKEKGDIPEGYSVSREKKERFSLILESASTNQTSMYLCASTVLATSSYNEQFFGPGTRLTVL.

The CDR3 region is CASSQGGVRYNEQFF. The DNA for the CDR3 is TGTGCCAGCAGCCAGGGGGGAGTAAGGTACAATGAGCAGTTCTTC. The chain is built from TRBV5-4 and TRBJ2-1, with D possibly being TRBD1 (7 bases). Trimming removed 4 bases from V and 4 bases from J, with 15 bases in between. The CDR3 is 15 residues long. CDR1 and CDR2 (germline): SGHNT, YYREEE (reference sequence).

This clone was observed a handful of times. CDR3 coding DNA: TGTGCCATCAGCCGGGGTGAGAACACTGAAGCTTTCTTT. This sequence encodes CAISRGENTEAFF. This chain links TRBV10-3 with TRBJ1-1; no clear D. Trimming took 6 bases from V and 1 from J, leaving 9 bases between them. The CDR3 has 13 residues. The germline gives CDR1 ENHRY, CDR2 SYGVKD.

The chain couples TRBV5-4 to TRBJ2-1; a weak D match, TRBD1 (5 bases). Germline CDR1 reads SGHNT; CDR2 reads YYREEE (reference sequence). V was pared by 7 bases and J by 4 bases, with 21 bases between. This CDR3 has 16 amino acids. CDR3: CASLPRTTVLYNEQFF. The CDR3 nucleotides read TGTGCCAGCCTCCCGAGGACGACAGTTTTGTACAATGAGCAGTTCTTC.

This clone was detected only a few times. CDR3 sequence (DNA): TGTGCCAGCAGCGTAGTGGGCGGGGAGAACAATGAGCAGTTCTTC. This codes for CASSVVGGENNEQFF. This chain connects TRBV9 to TRBJ2-1, with a tentative D call TRBD2 (6 bases). This CDR3 spans 15 amino acids. Germline V gene sequence: CDR1 SGDLS, CDR2 YYNGEE. V was trimmed by 0 bases and J by 5 bases, leaving 12 bases between them.

The V and J genes are TRBV4-1 and TRBJ2-5; 11 bases map to TRBD2. This CDR3 comprises 15 residues. V gave up 4 bases and J gave up 5 bases; unmatched junction bases: 6. CDR1 MGHRA and CDR2 YSYEKL come from the germline V gene. For the CDR3, the DNA is TGCGCCAGCAGCCGGATGGGACTAGCGGCCGAGACCCAGTACTTC. The encoded protein is CASSRMGLAAETQYF.